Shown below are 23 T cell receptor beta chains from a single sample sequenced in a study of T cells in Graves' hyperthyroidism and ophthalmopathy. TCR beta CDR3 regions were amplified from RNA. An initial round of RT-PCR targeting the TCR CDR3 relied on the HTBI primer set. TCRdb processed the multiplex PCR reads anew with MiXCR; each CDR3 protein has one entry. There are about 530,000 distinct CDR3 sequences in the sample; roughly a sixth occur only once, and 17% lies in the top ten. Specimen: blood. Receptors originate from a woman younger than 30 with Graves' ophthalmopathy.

The CDR3, as DNA: TGTGCCAGCGCTAGGGGCCATGAGCAGTTCTTC. It yields the protein CASARGHEQFF. This chain connects TRBV6-1 to TRBJ2-1; a possible D gene is TRBD1 (5 bases). V lost 8 bases and J lost 8, with 10 bases in between. This CDR3 has 11 amino acids. Germline CDR1 reads MNHNS; CDR2 reads SASEGT.

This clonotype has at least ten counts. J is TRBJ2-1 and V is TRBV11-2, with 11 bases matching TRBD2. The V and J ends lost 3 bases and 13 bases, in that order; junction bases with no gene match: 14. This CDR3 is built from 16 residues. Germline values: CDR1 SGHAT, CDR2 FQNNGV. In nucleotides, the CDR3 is TGTGCCAGCAGCTTCGACTATAGCGGGGGGGCCGGTGGCCAGTTCTTC. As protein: CASSFDYSGGAGGQFF.

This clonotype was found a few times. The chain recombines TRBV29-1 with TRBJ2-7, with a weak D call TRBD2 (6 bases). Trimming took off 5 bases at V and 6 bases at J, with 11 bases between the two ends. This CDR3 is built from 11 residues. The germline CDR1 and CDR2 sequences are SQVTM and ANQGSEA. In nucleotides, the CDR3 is TGCAGCGTTCGGGAGACCGGCGAGCAGTACTTC. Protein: CSVRETGEQYF.

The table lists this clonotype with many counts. In DNA form, the CDR3 reads TGTGCCAGCAGCACCCGGACTAGCGGGAGCTTCGACGAGCAGTACTTC. Its translation: CASSTRTSGSFDEQYF. The chain joins TRBV11-2 to TRBJ2-7; 13 bases fit TRBD2. CDR3 length equals 16 residues. The germline gives CDR1 SGHAT, CDR2 FQNNGV. After removal of 5 bases from V and 5 bases from J, the junction contained 9 bases not matched to a gene.

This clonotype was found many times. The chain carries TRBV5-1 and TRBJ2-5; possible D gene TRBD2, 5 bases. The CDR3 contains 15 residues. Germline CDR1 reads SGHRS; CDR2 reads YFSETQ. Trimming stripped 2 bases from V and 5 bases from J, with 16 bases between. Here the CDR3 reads CASSFGFPGEETQYF. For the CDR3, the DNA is TGCGCCAGCAGCTTCGGGTTCCCCGGGGAGGAGACCCAGTACTTC.

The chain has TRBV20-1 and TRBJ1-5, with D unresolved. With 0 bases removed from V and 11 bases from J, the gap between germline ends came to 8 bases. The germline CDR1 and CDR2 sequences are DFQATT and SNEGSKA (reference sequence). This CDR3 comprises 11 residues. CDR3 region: CSAREDETQHF. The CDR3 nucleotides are TGCAGTGCTAGAGAAGACGAGACCCAGCATTTT.

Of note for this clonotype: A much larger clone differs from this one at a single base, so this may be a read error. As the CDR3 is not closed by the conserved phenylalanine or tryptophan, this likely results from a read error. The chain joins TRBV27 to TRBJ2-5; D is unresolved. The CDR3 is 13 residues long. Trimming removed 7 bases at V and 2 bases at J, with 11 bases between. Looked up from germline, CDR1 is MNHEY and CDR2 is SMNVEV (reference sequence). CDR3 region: CASTRAPQETQYY. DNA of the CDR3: TGTGCCAGCACCAGAGCGCCTCAAGAGACCCAGTACTAC.

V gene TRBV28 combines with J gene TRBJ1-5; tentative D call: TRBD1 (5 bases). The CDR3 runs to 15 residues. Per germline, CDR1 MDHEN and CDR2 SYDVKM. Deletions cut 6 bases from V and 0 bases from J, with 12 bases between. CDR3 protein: CASRSGGISNQPQHF. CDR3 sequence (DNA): TGTGCCAGCAGGTCCGGGGGGATTAGCAATCAGCCCCAGCATTTT.

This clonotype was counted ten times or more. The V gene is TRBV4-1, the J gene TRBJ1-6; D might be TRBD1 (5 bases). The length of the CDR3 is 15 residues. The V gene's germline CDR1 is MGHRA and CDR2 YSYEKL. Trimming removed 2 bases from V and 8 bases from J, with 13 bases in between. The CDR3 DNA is TGCGCCAGCAGCCAAAACCCAGGGACGGATTCACCCCTCCACTTT. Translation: CASSQNPGTDSPLHF.

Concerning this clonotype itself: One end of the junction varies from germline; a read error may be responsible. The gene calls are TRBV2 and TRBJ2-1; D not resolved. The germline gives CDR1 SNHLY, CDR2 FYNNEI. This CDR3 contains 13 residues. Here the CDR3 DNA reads TGTGCCCGCAGTGAAGTAAGAGGTGGTGAGCAGTTCTTC. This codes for CARSEVRGGEQFF.

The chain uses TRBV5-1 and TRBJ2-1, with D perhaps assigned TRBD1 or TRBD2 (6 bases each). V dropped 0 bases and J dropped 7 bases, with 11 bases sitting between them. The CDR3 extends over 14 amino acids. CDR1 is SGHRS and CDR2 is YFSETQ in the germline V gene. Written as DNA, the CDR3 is TGCGCCAGCAGCTTGGGACTAGGGGGGAATGAGCAGTTCTTC. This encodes CASSLGLGGNEQFF. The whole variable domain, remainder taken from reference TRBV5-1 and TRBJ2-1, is KAGVTQTPRYLIKTRGQQVTLSCSPISGHRSVSWYQQTPGQGLQFLFEYFSETQRNKGNFPGRFSGRQFSNSRSEMNVSTLELGDSALYLCASSLGLGGNEQFFGPGTRLTVL.

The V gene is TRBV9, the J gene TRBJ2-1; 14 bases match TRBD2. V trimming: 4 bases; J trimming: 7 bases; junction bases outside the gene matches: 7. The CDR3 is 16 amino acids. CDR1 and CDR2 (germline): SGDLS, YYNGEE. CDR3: CASSPTGTSGGNEQFF. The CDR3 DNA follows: TGTGCCAGCAGCCCCACCGGGACTAGCGGGGGTAATGAGCAGTTCTTC.

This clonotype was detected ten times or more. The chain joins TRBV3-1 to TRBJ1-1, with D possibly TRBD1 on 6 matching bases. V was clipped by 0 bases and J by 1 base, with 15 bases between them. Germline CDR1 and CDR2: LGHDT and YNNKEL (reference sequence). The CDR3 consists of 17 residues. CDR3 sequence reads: CASSQDRWGARNTEAFF. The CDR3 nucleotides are TGTGCCAGCAGCCAAGATCGATGGGGGGCGCGGAACACTGAAGCTTTCTTT.

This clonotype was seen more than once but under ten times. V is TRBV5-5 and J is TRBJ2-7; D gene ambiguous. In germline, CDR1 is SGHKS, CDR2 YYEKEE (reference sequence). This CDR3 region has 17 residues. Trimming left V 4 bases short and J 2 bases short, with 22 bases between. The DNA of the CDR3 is TGTGCCAGCAGCATCCGCCGCAGCGCGCGTCCCCCCTACGAGCAGTACTTC. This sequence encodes CASSIRRSARPPYEQYF.

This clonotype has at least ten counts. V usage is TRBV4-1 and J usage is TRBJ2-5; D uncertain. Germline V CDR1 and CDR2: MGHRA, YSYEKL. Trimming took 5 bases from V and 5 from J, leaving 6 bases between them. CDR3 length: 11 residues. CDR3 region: CASSVLETQYF. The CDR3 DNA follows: TGCGCCAGCAGCGTTTTGGAGACCCAGTACTTC.

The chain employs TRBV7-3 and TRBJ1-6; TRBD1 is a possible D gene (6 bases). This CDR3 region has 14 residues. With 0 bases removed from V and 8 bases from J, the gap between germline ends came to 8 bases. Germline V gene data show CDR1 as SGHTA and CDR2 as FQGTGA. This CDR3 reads CASSLTSGDSPLHF. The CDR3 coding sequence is TGTGCCAGCAGCTTAACTTCAGGGGATTCACCCCTCCACTTT. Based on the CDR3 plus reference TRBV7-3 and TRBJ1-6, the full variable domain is GAGVSQTPSNKVTEKGKYVELRCDPISGHTALYWYRQSLGQGPEFLIYFQGTGAADDSGLPNDRFFAVRPEGSVSTLKIQRTERGDSAVYLCASSLTSGDSPLHFGNGTRLTVT.

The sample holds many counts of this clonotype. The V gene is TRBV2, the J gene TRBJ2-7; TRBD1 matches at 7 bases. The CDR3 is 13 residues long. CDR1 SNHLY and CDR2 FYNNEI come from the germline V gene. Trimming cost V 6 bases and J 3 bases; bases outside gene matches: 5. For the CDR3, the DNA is TGTGCCAGCAGAGAACGACAGGGCTACGAGCAGTACTTC. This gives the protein CASRERQGYEQYF. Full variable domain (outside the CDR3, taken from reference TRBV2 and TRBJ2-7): EPEVTQTPSHQVTQMGQEVILRCVPISNHLYFYWYRQILGQKVEFLVSFYNNEISEKSEIFDDQFSVERPDGSNFTLKIRSTKLEDSAMYFCASRERQGYEQYFGPGTRLTVT.

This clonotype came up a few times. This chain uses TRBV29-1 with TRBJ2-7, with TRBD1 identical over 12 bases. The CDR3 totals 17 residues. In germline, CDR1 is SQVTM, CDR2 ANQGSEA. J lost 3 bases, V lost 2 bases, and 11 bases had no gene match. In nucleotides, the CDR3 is TGCAGCGTTGAAATCCCGCCCGGGACAGGGGGCTTCTACGAGCAGTACTTC. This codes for CSVEIPPGTGGFYEQYF.

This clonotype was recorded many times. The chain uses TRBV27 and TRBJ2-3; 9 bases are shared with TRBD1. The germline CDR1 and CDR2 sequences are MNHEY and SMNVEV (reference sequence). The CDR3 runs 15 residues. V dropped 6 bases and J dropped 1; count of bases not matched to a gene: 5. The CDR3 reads CASSSRDRGTDTQYF. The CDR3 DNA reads TGTGCCAGCAGCTCACGGGACAGGGGCACAGATACGCAGTATTTT.

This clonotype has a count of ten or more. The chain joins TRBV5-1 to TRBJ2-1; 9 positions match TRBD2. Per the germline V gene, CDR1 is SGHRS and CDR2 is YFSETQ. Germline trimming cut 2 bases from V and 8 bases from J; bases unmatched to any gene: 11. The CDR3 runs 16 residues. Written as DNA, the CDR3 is TGCGCCAGCAGCTTATTGAGGCGGGAGGGCCGGGATGAGCAGTTCTTC. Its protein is CASSLLRREGRDEQFF.

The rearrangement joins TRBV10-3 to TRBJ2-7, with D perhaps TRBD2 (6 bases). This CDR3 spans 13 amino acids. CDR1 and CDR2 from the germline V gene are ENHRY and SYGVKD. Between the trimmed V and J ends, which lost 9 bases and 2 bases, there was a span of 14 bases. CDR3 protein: CAIRRDFPYEQYF. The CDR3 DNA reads TGTGCCATTCGGAGGGACTTCCCCTACGAGCAGTACTTC.

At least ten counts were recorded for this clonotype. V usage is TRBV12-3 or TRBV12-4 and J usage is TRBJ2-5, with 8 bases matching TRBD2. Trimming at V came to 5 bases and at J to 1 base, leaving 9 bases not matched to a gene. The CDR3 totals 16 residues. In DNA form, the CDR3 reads TGTGCCAGCAGTCCCAACAGCGGGAGAACCCAAGAGACCCAGTACTTC. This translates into CASSPNSGRTQETQYF.

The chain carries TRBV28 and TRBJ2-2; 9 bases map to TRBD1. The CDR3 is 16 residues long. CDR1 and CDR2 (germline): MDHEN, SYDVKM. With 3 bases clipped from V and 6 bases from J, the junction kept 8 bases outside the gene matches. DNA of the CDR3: TGTGCCAGCAGTTTTGTGGGGGACAGGGACGCCGGGGAGCTGTTTTTT. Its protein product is CASSFVGDRDAGELFF. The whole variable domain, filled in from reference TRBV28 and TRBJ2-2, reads DVKVTQSSRYLVKRTGEKVFLECVQDMDHENMFWYRQDPGLGLRLIYFSYDVKMKEKGDIPEGYSVSREKKERFSLILESASTNQTSMYLCASSFVGDRDAGELFFGEGSRLTVL.